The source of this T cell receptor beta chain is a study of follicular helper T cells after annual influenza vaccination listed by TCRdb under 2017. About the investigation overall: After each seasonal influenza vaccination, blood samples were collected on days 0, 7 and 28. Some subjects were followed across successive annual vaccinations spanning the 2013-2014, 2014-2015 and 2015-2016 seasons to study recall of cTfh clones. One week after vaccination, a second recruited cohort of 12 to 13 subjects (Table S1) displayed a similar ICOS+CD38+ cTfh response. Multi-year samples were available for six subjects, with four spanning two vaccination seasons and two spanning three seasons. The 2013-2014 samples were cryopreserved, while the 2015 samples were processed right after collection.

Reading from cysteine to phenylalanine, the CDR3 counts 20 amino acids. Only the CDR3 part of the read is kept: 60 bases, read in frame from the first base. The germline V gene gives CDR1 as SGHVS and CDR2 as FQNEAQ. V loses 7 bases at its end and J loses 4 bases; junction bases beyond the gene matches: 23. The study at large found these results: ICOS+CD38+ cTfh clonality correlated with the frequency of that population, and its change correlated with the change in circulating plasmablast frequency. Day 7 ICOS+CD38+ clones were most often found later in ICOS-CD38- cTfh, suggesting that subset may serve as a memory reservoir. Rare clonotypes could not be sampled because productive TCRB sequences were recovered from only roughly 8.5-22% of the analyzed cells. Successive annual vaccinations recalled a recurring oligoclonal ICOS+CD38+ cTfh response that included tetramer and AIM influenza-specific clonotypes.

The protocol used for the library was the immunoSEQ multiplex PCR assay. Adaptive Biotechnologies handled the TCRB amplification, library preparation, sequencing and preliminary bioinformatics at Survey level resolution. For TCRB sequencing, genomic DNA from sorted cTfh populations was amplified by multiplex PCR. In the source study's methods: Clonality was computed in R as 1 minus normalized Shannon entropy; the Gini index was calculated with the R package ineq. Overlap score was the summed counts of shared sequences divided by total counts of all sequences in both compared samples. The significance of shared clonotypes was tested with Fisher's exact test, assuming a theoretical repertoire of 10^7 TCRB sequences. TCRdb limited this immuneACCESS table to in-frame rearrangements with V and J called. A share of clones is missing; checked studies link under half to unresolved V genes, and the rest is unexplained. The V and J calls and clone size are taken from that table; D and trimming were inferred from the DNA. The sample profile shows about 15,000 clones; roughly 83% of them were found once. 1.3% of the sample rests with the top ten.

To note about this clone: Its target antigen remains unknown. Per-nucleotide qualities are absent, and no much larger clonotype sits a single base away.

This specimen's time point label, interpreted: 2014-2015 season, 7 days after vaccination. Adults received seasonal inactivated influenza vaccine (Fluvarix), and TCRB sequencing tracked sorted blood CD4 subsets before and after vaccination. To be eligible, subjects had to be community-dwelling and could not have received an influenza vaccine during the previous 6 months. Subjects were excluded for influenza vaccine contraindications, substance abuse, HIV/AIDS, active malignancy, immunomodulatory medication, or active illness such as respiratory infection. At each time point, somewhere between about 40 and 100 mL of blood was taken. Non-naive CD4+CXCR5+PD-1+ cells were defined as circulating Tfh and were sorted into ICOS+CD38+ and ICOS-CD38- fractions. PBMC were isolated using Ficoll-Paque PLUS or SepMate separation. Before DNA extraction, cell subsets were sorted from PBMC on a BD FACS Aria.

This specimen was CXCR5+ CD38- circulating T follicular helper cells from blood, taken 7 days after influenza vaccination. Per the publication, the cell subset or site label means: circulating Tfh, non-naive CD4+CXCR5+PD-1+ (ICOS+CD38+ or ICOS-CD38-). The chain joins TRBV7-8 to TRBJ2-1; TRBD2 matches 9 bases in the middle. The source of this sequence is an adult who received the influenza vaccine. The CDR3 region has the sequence CASTPGLVAGVGTRYNEQFF. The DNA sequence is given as TGTGCCAGCACCCCCGGCCTGGTAGCGGGAGTCGGTACGCGATACAATGAGCAGTTCTTC.